These T cell receptor beta chains were read from a single sample in a study of T-cell memory formation after mild COVID-19. TCRdb re-called the 5' RACE reads with MiXCR, one entry per CDR3 protein. The table lists fewer than 70,000 distinct CDR3 sequences, 9.5% of them singletons, with roughly 1.2% in the top ten. The material sequenced was PBMCs or a T cell subset sorted from them (not recorded which). The receptors originated from a man aged 18 to 29 who had mild COVID-19 (a few samples of this study predate the infection). Cell type and time point are not known. The CDR3 runs from the conserved cysteine through the conserved F or W. A D gene is named only where the DNA matches it firmly. Expanded clones are given a class, and other clones once, few, many or no size at all.

CASSYSGSYTF	TGTGCCAGCAGTTACTCGGGTAGCTACACCTTC	TRBV6-2/TRBV6-3	TRBJ1-2	NA	few
CASTHTGELFF	TGTGCCAGCACCCACACCGGGGAGCTGTTTTTT	TRBV6-2/TRBV6-3	TRBJ2-2	NA	NA
CASSPRRDTQYF	TGTGCCAGCAGCCCAAGGCGAGATACGCAGTATTTT	TRBV6-6	TRBJ2-3	NA	many
CASSQGPGAGQETQYF	TGCGCCAGCAGCCAGGGCCCCGGGGCAGGGCAAGAGACCCAGTACTTC	TRBV4-3	TRBJ2-5	NA	medium-sized
CSVSENTGELFF	TGCAGCGTTTCCGAGAACACCGGGGAGCTGTTTTTT	TRBV29-1	TRBJ2-2	NA	many
CASSTGQGPEQFF	TGCGCCAGCAGCACAGGACAGGGCCCTGAGCAGTTCTTC	TRBV5-1	TRBJ2-1	TRBD1	many
CASSLSSLGYTF	TGTGCCAGCAGCTTGAGCTCTCTGGGCTACACCTTC	TRBV7-2	TRBJ1-2	NA	NA
CASSFVLSTDTQYF	TGTGCCAGCAGCTTTGTGTTAAGCACAGATACGCAGTATTTT	TRBV7-9	TRBJ2-3	NA	many
CASSSRQGSGETQYF	TGTGCCAGCAGCTCTAGGCAGGGGAGTGGGGAGACCCAGTACTTC	TRBV7-2	TRBJ2-5	NA	NA
CATASTGGTDTQYF	TGTGCCACCGCCTCGACAGGGGGCACAGATACGCAGTATTTT	TRBV12-3/TRBV12-4	TRBJ2-3	TRBD1	NA
CASSLAGTPEAFF	TGCGCCAGCAGCTTGGCAGGGACACCTGAAGCTTTCTTT	TRBV5-1	TRBJ1-1	NA	many
CASSPRGGIERNIQYF	TGTGCCAGCTCGCCCCGTGGGGGCATTGAGAGAAACATTCAGTACTTC	TRBV18	TRBJ2-4	NA	NA
CASSSPTGGLSYNEQFF	TGTGCCAGCAGCTCCCCAACAGGGGGCTTGTCCTACAATGAGCAGTTCTTC	TRBV7-2	TRBJ2-1	TRBD1	many
CASSLAPGPAISEAFF	TGTGCCAGCAGCTTAGCCCCGGGGCCGGCTATATCTGAAGCTTTCTTT	TRBV7-3	TRBJ1-1	NA	many
CASSLRLSYNEQFF	TGTGCCAGCAGCTTACGTCTCTCCTACAATGAGCAGTTCTTC	TRBV7-9	TRBJ2-1	NA	NA
CASSLDQIIGEAFF	TGTGCCAGCAGCTTAGATCAGATTATCGGTGAAGCTTTCTTT	TRBV7-2	TRBJ1-1	NA	NA
CAIREPGHVNYGYTF	TGTGCCATCAGGGAACCGGGACACGTAAACTATGGCTACACCTTC	TRBV10-3	TRBJ1-2	NA	few
CASSFSGGGPQHF	TGTGCCAGCAGTTTTTCAGGGGGTGGGCCCCAGCATTTT	TRBV27	TRBJ1-5	TRBD1	few
CASSQSGGADTQYF	TGTGCCAGCTCACAGAGCGGGGGGGCCGATACGCAGTATTTT	TRBV18	TRBJ2-3	TRBD2	many
CASSLEFVGTQYF	TGTGCCAGCAGTTTGGAGTTTGTGGGGACCCAGTACTTC	TRBV12-3/TRBV12-4	TRBJ2-5	NA	NA
CSARVDFRETQYF	TGCAGTGCTAGGGTGGACTTCCGAGAGACCCAGTACTTC	TRBV20-1	TRBJ2-5	NA	NA
CSVEAGGKDTQYF	TGCAGCGTGGAAGCGGGGGGGAAAGATACGCAGTATTTT	TRBV29-1	TRBJ2-3	TRBD2	many
CASSLYRRTDTQYF	TGTGCCAGCAGCTTATACAGACGAACAGATACGCAGTATTTT	TRBV7-9	TRBJ2-3	NA	few
CASSFKDYRGTAGNTEAFF	TGTGCCAGCAGTTTTAAGGACTACAGGGGGACCGCGGGAAACACTGAAGCTTTCTTT	TRBV28	TRBJ1-1	TRBD1	NA
CASSAVDANSPLHF	TGCGCCAGCAGCGCCGTAGACGCGAATTCACCCCTCCACTTT	TRBV5-1	TRBJ1-6	NA	NA
CASSAQAGGYNEQFF	TGTGCCAGCAGTGCCCAGGCGGGGGGATACAATGAGCAGTTCTTC	TRBV12-3/TRBV12-4	TRBJ2-1	TRBD2	many
CASSLSTSFNEQFF	TGCGCCAGCAGCTTATCGACATCATTCAATGAGCAGTTCTTC	TRBV5-1	TRBJ2-1	NA	NA
CASSLAGGSGNTIYF	TGTGCCAGCAGCTTAGCTGGGGGATCCGGAAACACCATATATTTT	TRBV7-9	TRBJ1-3	NA	few
CASSYFHGQYTEAFF	TGTGCCAGCAGTTACTTTCACGGACAGTACACTGAAGCTTTCTTT	TRBV6-6	TRBJ1-1	NA	many
CASSDGTYNEQFF	TGTGCCAGCAGCGACGGGACCTACAATGAGCAGTTCTTC	TRBV7-9	TRBJ2-1	NA	NA
CASGPDSSSYNEQFF	TGTGCCAGCGGGCCGGACAGCAGCTCCTACAATGAGCAGTTCTTC	TRBV7-6	TRBJ2-1	NA	many
CASSYGGGYTF	TGTGCCAGCAGTTACGGGGGTGGCTACACCTTC	TRBV6-5	TRBJ1-2	NA	NA
CASRGGSGGAAGELFF	TGTGCCAGCAGGGGAGGTAGCGGGGGGGCGGCCGGGGAGCTGTTTTTT	TRBV7-2	TRBJ2-2	TRBD2	many
CASSPTGAYQPQHF	TGTGCCAGCAGCCCGACAGGAGCATATCAGCCCCAGCATTTT	TRBV6-5	TRBJ1-5	NA	NA
CASSIHRKNQPQHF	TGTGCCAGTAGTATCCACAGAAAAAATCAGCCCCAGCATTTT	TRBV19	TRBJ1-5	NA	NA
CASSGAGAFTGELFF	TGTGCCAGCAGCGGAGCGGGGGCCTTCACCGGGGAGCTGTTTTTT	TRBV7-7	TRBJ2-2	TRBD2	NA
CSVEEQSSYNEQFF	TGCAGCGTTGAAGAGCAAAGCTCCTACAATGAGCAGTTCTTC	TRBV29-1	TRBJ2-1	NA	NA
CSARDAGRRGRTDTQYF	TGCAGTGCTAGAGACGCGGGGCGGAGGGGGCGCACAGATACGCAGTATTTT	TRBV20-1	TRBJ2-3	NA	few
CASSFQSDQPQHF	TGTGCCAGCAGCTTCCAGAGTGATCAGCCCCAGCATTTT	TRBV9	TRBJ1-5	NA	NA
CSAPHRVRWVIDTQYF	TGCAGTGCTCCCCACAGGGTGCGATGGGTGATAGATACGCAGTATTTT	TRBV20-1	TRBJ2-3	NA	NA
CASSHSGGTNEKLFF	TGTGCCAGCAGCCATTCAGGGGGCACTAATGAAAAACTGTTTTTT	TRBV7-2	TRBJ1-4	TRBD1	few
CSVRLAHPSTDTQYF	TGCAGCGTGCGCCTAGCGCACCCTAGCACAGATACGCAGTATTTT	TRBV29-1	TRBJ2-3	NA	many
CSVVTDTQYF	TGCAGCGTTGTGACAGATACGCAGTATTTT	TRBV29-1	TRBJ2-3	NA	few
CASRIRGAGNTEAFF	TGCGCCAGCCGAATCCGGGGGGCTGGAAACACTGAAGCTTTCTTT	TRBV5-1	TRBJ1-1	NA	few
CASSFFALGTQYF	TGTGCCAGCAGCTTCTTCGCTCTGGGGACCCAGTACTTC	TRBV5-6	TRBJ2-5	NA	NA
CASSQLTGTANSPLHF	TGCGCCAGCAGCCAACTCACCGGGACAGCGAATTCACCCCTCCACTTT	TRBV4-3	TRBJ1-6	TRBD1	few
CASIIRDRNTGELFF	TGTGCCAGCATCATAAGGGACAGGAACACCGGGGAGCTGTTTTTT	TRBV13	TRBJ2-2	TRBD1	few
CASSFGEDYGYTF	TGTGCCAGCAGTTTCGGGGAAGACTATGGCTACACCTTC	TRBV12-3/TRBV12-4	TRBJ1-2	NA	NA
CASTVAGGPETQYF	TGTGCCAGCACTGTAGCGGGGGGGCCCGAGACCCAGTACTTC	TRBV7-6	TRBJ2-5	TRBD2	many
CASSQASDRATEAFF	TGTGCCAGCAGCCAAGCCTCTGACAGGGCCACTGAAGCTTTCTTT	TRBV4-2	TRBJ1-1	TRBD1	NA
CASSPGGGEKLFF	TGTGCCAGCAGTCCGGGGGGGGGAGAAAAACTGTTTTTT	TRBV28	TRBJ1-4	NA	few
CASSPKAGGLETQYF	TGTGCCAGCAGCCCCAAAGCGGGGGGGCTCGAGACCCAGTACTTC	TRBV7-2	TRBJ2-5	TRBD2	NA
CASSPGPDQPQHF	TGTGCCAGCAGCCCGGGTCCGGATCAGCCCCAGCATTTT	TRBV4-2	TRBJ1-5	NA	NA